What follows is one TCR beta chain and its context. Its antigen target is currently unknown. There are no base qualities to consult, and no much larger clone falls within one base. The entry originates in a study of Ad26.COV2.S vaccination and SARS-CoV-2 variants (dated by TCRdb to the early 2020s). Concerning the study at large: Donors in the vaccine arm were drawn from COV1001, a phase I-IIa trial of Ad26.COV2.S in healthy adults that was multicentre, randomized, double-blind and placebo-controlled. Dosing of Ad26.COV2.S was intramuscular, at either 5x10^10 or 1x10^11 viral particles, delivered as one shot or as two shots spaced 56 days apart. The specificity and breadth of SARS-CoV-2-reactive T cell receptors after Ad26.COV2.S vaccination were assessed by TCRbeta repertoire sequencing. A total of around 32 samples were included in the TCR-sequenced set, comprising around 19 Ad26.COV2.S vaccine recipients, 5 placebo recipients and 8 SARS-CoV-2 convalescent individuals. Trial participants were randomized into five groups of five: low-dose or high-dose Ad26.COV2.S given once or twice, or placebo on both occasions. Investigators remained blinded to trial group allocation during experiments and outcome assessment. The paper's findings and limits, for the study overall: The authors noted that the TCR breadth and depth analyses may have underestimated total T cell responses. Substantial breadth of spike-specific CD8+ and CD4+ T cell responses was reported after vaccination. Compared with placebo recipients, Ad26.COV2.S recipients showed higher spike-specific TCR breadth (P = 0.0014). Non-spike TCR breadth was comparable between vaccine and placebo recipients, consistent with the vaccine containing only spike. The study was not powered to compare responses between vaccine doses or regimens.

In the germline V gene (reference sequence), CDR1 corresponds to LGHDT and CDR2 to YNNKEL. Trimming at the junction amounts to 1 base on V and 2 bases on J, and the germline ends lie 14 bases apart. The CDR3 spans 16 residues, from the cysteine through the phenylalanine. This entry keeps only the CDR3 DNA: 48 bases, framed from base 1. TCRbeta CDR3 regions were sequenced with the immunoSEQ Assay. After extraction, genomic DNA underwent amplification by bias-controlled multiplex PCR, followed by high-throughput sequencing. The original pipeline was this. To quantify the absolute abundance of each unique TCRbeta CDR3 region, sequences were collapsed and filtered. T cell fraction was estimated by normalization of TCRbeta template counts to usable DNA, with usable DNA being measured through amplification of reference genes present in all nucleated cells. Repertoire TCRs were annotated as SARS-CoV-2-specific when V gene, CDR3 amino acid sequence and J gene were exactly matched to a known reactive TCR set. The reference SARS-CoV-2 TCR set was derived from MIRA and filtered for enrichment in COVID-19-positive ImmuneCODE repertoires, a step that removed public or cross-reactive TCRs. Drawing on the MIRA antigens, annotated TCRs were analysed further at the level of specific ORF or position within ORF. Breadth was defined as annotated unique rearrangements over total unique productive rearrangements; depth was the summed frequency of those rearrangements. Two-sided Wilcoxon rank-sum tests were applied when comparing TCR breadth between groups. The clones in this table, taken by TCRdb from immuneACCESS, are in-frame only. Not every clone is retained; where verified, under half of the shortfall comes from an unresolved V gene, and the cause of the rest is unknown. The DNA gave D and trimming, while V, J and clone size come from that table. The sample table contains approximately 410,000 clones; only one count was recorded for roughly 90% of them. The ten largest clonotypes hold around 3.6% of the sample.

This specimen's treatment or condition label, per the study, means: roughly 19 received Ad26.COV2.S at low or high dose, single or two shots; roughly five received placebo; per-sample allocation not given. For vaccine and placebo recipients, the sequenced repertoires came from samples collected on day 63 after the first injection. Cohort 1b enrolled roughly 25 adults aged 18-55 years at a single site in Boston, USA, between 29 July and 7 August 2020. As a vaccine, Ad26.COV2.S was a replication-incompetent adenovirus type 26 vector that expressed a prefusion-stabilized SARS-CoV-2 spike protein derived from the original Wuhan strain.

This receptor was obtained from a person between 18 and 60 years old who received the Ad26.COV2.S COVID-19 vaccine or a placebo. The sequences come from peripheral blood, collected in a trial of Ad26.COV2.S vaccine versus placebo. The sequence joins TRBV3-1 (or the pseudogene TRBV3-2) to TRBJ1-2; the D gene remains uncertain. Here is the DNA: TGTGCCAGCAGCCAAGTCCCGGAATGGTGGAACTATGGCTACACCTTC. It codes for CASSQVPEWWNYGYTF.